This entry describes one T cell receptor beta chain. Per the original data handling: Researchers report that nucleated cell counts were estimated from reference gene primer amplification. Libraries were prepared by immunoSEQ multiplex PCR; TCRdb keeps only in-frame clonotypes and omits some of them. V and J calls plus clone size are reproduced from that table; the DNA served to infer D and trimming. The table has about 67,000 clones, approximately 75% seen once. The entry originates in a study of blood T cell repertoires in COVID-19. Study background: Researchers got acute and convalescent COVID-19 samples from the United States, Italy and Spain. From T cells, B-cell-depleted T cells, or PBMCs came the material, which was cDNA or gDNA.

The germline gives CDR1 MNHNY, CDR2 SVGAGI (reference sequence). This CDR3 has 17 amino acids. The V segment lost 5 bases and the J segment 4 bases; nucleotides outside the gene matches: 14. The J gene is TRBJ1-2, the V gene TRBV6-6; TRBD1 matches at 9 bases. Input material: peripheral blood. This TCR derives from a woman in her sixties with acute or convalescent COVID-19. CDR3 amino acids: CASSHRDRVITGYGYTF. The CDR3 DNA reads TGTGCCAGCAGTCACCGGGACAGGGTTATCACTGGCTATGGCTACACCTTC.